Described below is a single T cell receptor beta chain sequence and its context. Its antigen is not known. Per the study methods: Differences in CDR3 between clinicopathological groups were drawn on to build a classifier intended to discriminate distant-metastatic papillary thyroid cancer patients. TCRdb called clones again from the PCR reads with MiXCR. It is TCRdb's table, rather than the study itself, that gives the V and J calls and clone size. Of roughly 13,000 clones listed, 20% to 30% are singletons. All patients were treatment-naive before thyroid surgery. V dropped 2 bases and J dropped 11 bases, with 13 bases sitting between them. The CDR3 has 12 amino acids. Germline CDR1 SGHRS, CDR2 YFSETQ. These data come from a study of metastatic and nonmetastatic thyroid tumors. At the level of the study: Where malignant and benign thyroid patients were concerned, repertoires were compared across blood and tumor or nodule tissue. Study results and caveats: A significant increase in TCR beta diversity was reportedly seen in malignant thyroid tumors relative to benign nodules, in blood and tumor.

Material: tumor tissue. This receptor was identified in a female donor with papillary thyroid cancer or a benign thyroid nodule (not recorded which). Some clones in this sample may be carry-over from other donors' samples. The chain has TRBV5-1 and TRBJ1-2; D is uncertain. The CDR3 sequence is CASSFNEGVYTF. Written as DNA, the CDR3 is TGCGCCAGCAGCTTTAACGAGGGCGTTTACACCTTC.